The 19 T cell receptor beta chains below were found in one sample sequenced in a study of cytomegalovirus exposure and HLA in healthy donors. The PCR ran on 60 Vbeta and 13 Jbeta primers. TCRdb's copy holds only in-frame clones and misses some; the assay was immunoSEQ multiplex PCR. The data hold some 90,000 clones, with about three quarters observed a single time. Sequencing was carried out using PBMCs. The receptors here all came from a male donor in good health and CMV-seropositive.

The V gene is TRBV7-8, the J gene TRBJ2-2; 9 bases fit TRBD2. The V and J ends lost 5 bases and 4 bases, in that order; junction bases with no gene match: 8. The CDR3 contains 16 residues. The germline V gene encodes CDR1 SGHVS and CDR2 FQNEAQ. The CDR3 nucleotides are TGTGCCAGCAGCCCGCCGGGACTAGCTAGCACCGGGGAGCTGTTTTTT. Amino acids: CASSPPGLASTGELFF.

The V call is TRBV5-1, the J call TRBJ2-3; D is uncertain. This CDR3 spans 14 amino acids. Between the trimmed V and J ends, which lost 0 bases and 2 bases, there was a span of 7 bases. Per germline, CDR1 SGHRS and CDR2 YFSETQ. CDR3 nucleotide sequence: TGCGCCAGCAGCTTGGAGCAAGCCACAGATACGCAGTATTTT. It yields the protein CASSLEQATDTQYF.

The table lists this clone with a few counts. V gene TRBV27 combines with J gene TRBJ2-7; TRBD2 agrees at 16 bases. V lost 5 bases and J lost 1; bases outside the gene matches: 11. Germline values: CDR1 MNHEY, CDR2 SMNVEV (reference sequence). The CDR3 is 19 residues long. CDR3 residues: CASSPTHPGLAGGSYEQYF. DNA for the CDR3: TGTGCCAGCAGTCCAACACACCCGGGACTAGCGGGAGGGTCCTACGAGCAGTACTTC.

This clone was observed a handful of times. This chain joins TRBV6-5 and TRBJ1-2; D not certain. This CDR3 contains 13 residues. CDR1 and CDR2 (germline): MNHEY, SVGAGI. The V end lost 1 base, the J end lost 7 bases, and 10 bases lay between the germline ends. CDR3: CASSYLSGGGYTF. In DNA, the CDR3 is TGTGCCAGCAGTTACTTGAGTGGAGGTGGCTACACCTTC.

In this sample, this clone turned up once. The rearrangement joins TRBV7-3 to TRBJ1-1; no firm D call. Germline CDR1 reads SGHTA; CDR2 reads FQGTGA. The ends were cut back, 5 bases at V and 0 bases at J, with 7 bases in the middle. This CDR3 spans 13 amino acids. The CDR3 region is CASSPSMNTEAFF. The CDR3 bases are TGTGCCAGCAGCCCGAGCATGAACACTGAAGCTTTCTTT.

The rearrangement links TRBV28 to TRBJ2-7; TRBD2 matches at 7 bases. Germline lookup yields CDR1 MDHEN and CDR2 SYDVKM. V gave up 5 bases and J gave up 2 bases; unmatched junction bases: 9. The CDR3 is 15 amino acids. In nucleotides, the CDR3 is TGTGCCAGCAGTATCGACGGGGAGGGGACCTACGAGCAGTACTTC. Translation gives CASSIDGEGTYEQYF.

The chain is built from TRBV19 and TRBJ2-7; 7 nucleotides align to TRBD2. Germline CDR1 LNHDA, CDR2 SQIVND (reference sequence). V shed 1 base, J shed 0 bases, and the junction held 3 bases outside the gene matches. The CDR3 contains 15 residues. The CDR3 region is CASSIGGGSSYEQYF. The CDR3 nucleotides are TGTGCCAGTAGTATAGGGGGGGGTAGCTCCTACGAGCAGTACTTC.

This chain links TRBV5-1 with TRBJ1-3; D unresolved. The germline V gene encodes CDR1 SGHRS and CDR2 YFSETQ. The CDR3 loop spans 16 amino acids. The ends were cut back, 0 bases at V and 9 bases at J, with 19 bases in the middle. The CDR3 DNA reads as TGCGCCAGCAGCTTGGACGTTTCGCATTCTGGGAGCACCATATATTTT. It codes for CASSLDVSHSGSTIYF. The variable domain in full, completed from reference TRBV5-1 and TRBJ1-3, reads KAGVTQTPRYLIKTRGQQVTLSCSPISGHRSVSWYQQTPGQGLQFLFEYFSETQRNKGNFPGRFSGRQFSNSRSEMNVSTLELGDSALYLCASSLDVSHSGSTIYFGEGSWLTVV.

V usage is TRBV7-9 and J usage is TRBJ1-1; D gene ambiguous. Germline values: CDR1 SEHNR, CDR2 FQNEAQ (reference sequence). The CDR3 loop spans 14 amino acids. Trimming took off 5 bases at V and 5 bases at J, with 15 bases between the two ends. CDR3 sequence (DNA): TGTGCCAGCAGCCGGGCTGGTTCGGGGACTGAAGCTTTCTTT. As protein: CASSRAGSGTEAFF.

The chain has TRBV7-2 and TRBJ2-5; D is ambiguous. The V gene lost 3 bases and the J gene lost 2 bases, with 13 bases spanning the gap. The CDR3 consists of 15 residues. The germline CDR1 and CDR2 sequences are SGHTA and FQGNSA. CDR3 DNA sequence: TGTGCCAGCAGCTTGGTTGCGAGAAGACAAGAGACCCAGTACTTC. The encoded protein is CASSLVARRQETQYF.

In regard to this clone: The missing conserved phenylalanine or tryptophan at the end of this CDR3 makes a read error likely. The chain uses TRBV18 and TRBJ1-1; D ambiguous. Per the germline V gene, CDR1 is KGHSH and CDR2 is LQKENI. The CDR3 is made up of 13 amino acids. Trimming removed 3 bases at V and 3 bases at J, with 8 bases between. The CDR3 coding sequence is TGTGCCAGCTCACCGTTTGACTACACTGAAGCTTTCGTT. Its translation is CASSPFDYTEAFV.

The rearrangement links TRBV28 to TRBJ2-7; the D gene is possibly TRBD2 (7 bases). Germline CDR1 and CDR2: MDHEN and SYDVKM. CDR3 size: 15 residues. V lost 5 bases and J 4 bases, leaving 18 bases between the germline ends. The CDR3 DNA reads as TGTGCCAGCAGTACTATTGGGGGGGCGGGGTACGAGCAGTACTTC. Protein product: CASSTIGGAGYEQYF.

The chain has TRBV5-4 and TRBJ2-3; D may be TRBD1 (5 bases). The germline gives CDR1 SGHNT, CDR2 YYREEE (reference sequence). The CDR3 is 13 amino acids. V was trimmed by 2 bases and J by 5 bases, leaving 9 bases between them. The CDR3: CASSFERGDTQYF. The CDR3 DNA reads as TGTGCCAGCAGCTTTGAAAGGGGAGATACGCAGTATTTT.

The chain combines TRBV9 with TRBJ2-2; tentatively, D is TRBD1 (6 bases). Trimming shortened V by 4 bases and J by 1 base, and 8 bases separated the two germline ends. The germline V gene encodes CDR1 SGDLS and CDR2 YYNGEE. The CDR3 loop spans 14 amino acids. The CDR3 DNA is TGTGCCAGCAGCTTGACAGGGAACACCGGGGAGCTGTTTTTT. Its protein product is CASSLTGNTGELFF.

The chain is built from TRBV2 and TRBJ2-3, with 7 positions matching TRBD2. The CDR3 totals 14 residues. In germline, CDR1 is SNHLY, CDR2 FYNNEI. Unmatched junction bases numbered 6, after V lost 5 bases and J lost 4 bases. In nucleotides, the CDR3 is TGTGCCAGCAGTTACGGGGGGAGCGCAGATACGCAGTATTTT. Translating it yields CASSYGGSADTQYF.

A single count supports this clone. The V gene is TRBV18, the J gene TRBJ1-2; TRBD1 aligns across 7 bases. With V trimmed by 3 bases and J by 8 bases, 6 bases remained unmatched. The CDR3 runs 13 residues. Per the germline V gene, CDR1 is KGHSH and CDR2 is LQKENI. For the CDR3, the DNA is TGTGCCAGCTCACCGAGGGGGCTAAGCGGCTACACCTTC. Its protein product is CASSPRGLSGYTF.

CDR3 sequence: CASSRRTGKFHEQYF. CDR3 DNA sequence: TGTGCCAGCAGCCGGCGGACAGGGAAATTCCACGAGCAGTACTTC. J is TRBJ2-7 and V is TRBV5-6; 8 positions match TRBD1. The CDR3 length is 15 residues. V shed 4 bases, J shed 5 bases, and the junction held 11 bases outside the gene matches. Per germline, CDR1 SGHDT and CDR2 YYEEEE.

This chain uses TRBV7-2 with TRBJ1-5; a possible D gene is TRBD1 (5 bases). The CDR3 sequence is 15 residues long. V gave up 2 bases and J gave up 2 bases, with 10 bases separating them. Germline CDR1 reads SGHTA; CDR2 reads FQGNSA. This chain's CDR3 is CASSLTGGGNQPQHF. The CDR3 DNA is TGTGCCAGCAGCTTAACGGGGGGGGGCAATCAGCCCCAGCATTTT.

J is TRBJ2-1 and V is TRBV5-4; D is possibly TRBD2 (6 bases). The CDR3 runs 17 residues. V was shortened by 3 bases and J by 3 bases, with 19 bases between the two germline ends. The germline V gene has CDR1 SGHNT and CDR2 YYREEE (reference sequence). The CDR3 DNA is TGTGCCAGCAGCTGGGGCCTCGGGGGAGTGTACTACAATGAGCAGTTCTTC. Its translation is CASSWGLGGVYYNEQFF.